One and the same sample provided the 2 T cell receptor beta chains below, sequenced in a study of cytomegalovirus exposure and HLA in healthy donors. Primers included in the PCR were 60 Vbeta and 13 Jbeta primers. Here immunoSEQ multiplex PCR was the method, and the copy in TCRdb shows in-frame clones only, minus some. The sample shows 150,000 to 200,000 clones, approximately 85% of them seen only once. The sequenced sample consisted of PBMCs. Receptors were obtained from a man aged 18 to 29 in good health and CMV-seropositive.

The CDR3 DNA reads as TGCAGCGGCGGGGTTAGCTCCTACGAGCAGTACTTC. This encodes CSGGVSSYEQYF. V is TRBV29-1 and J is TRBJ2-7; weak D call: TRBD2 (6 bases). The V gene lost 7 bases and the J gene lost 0 bases, with 10 bases spanning the gap. This CDR3 contains 12 residues. Germline assignment: CDR1 SQVTM and CDR2 ANQGSEA.

This chain uses TRBV27 with TRBJ2-1; D not certain. The CDR3 is made up of 14 amino acids. Germline CDR1 and CDR2: MNHEY and SMNVEV (reference sequence). Trimming shortened V by 3 bases and J by 7 bases, and 13 bases separated the two germline ends. CDR3 residues: CASSFGRQVNEQFF. The CDR3 DNA reads TGTGCCAGCAGTTTTGGGCGTCAGGTTAATGAGCAGTTCTTC.